This TCR beta chain was identified in a study of T cell responses to AZD1222 COVID-19 vaccine. Study-wide results and caveats: After two AZD1222 doses, spike-specific TCR breadth and depth rose versus day 0. White British people made up most donors, females outnumbered males, and clonal diversity was possibly underestimated.

With regard to this clone: Its antigen is undetermined.

The study pooled second doses at about 4 or about 12 weeks. The repertoire was sequenced with immunoSEQ multiplex PCR; TCRdb's copy has only in-frame clones and lacks some. Of under 150,000 clones in the sample, about nine tenths were seen once. The ends lost 1 base at V and 2 bases at J; junction bases unmatched: 11. This CDR3 has 18 residues. Germline assignment: CDR1 LGHDT and CDR2 YNNKEL (reference sequence). The chain joins TRBV3-1 (or the pseudogene TRBV3-2) to TRBJ2-3, with 8 bases lining up with TRBD2. This TCR came from an adult who received the AZD1222 COVID-19 vaccine. Material: peripheral blood, obtained 28 days after the second AZD1222 dose. CDR3 DNA: TGTGCCAGCAGCCAAGCCCCGAAGCGGGGGAGGGACACAGATACGCAGTATTTT. Translated, it gives CASSQAPKRGRDTDTQYF.